The clone carrying this T cell receptor (beta chain) showed up just a few times. Its target is unknown. The data belong to a study of HIV-infected patients and healthy controls. Regarding the study as a whole: In healthy controls, MAIT alpha CDR3s were common; in HIV+ repertoires, severely depleted. Comparisons were complicated because patients and controls had unequal numbers of distinct sequences.

CDR3 length: 13 amino acids. The germline V and J ends were trimmed by 5 bases and 7 bases, with 14 bases remaining between them. Germline V gene sequence: CDR1 SEHNR, CDR2 FQNEAQ (reference sequence). Whole blood was used without fractionation, so all unsorted peripheral T cells were included. Donors were HIV-infected adults who had not yet started antiretroviral therapy but were about to begin. Reverse transcription used approximately 500 ng RNA and constant-region primers for alpha and beta. Using multiplexing indices, alpha and beta chain libraries were generated apart by chain-specific third strand synthesis. MiXCR was run by TCRdb on the 5' RACE reads, yielding one entry per CDR3 protein. In the table there are about 9,600 distinct CDR3 sequences, 7% to 7.5% of which are singletons.

The receptor's source is an adult with HIV infection. The chain is built from TRBV7-9 and TRBJ1-1, with D uncertain. Sequenced material: blood, taken before antiretroviral therapy. The CDR3, as DNA: TGTGCCAGCAGCCCCGCGCCGGAAAATGAAGCTTTCTTT. Its protein is CASSPAPENEAFF.